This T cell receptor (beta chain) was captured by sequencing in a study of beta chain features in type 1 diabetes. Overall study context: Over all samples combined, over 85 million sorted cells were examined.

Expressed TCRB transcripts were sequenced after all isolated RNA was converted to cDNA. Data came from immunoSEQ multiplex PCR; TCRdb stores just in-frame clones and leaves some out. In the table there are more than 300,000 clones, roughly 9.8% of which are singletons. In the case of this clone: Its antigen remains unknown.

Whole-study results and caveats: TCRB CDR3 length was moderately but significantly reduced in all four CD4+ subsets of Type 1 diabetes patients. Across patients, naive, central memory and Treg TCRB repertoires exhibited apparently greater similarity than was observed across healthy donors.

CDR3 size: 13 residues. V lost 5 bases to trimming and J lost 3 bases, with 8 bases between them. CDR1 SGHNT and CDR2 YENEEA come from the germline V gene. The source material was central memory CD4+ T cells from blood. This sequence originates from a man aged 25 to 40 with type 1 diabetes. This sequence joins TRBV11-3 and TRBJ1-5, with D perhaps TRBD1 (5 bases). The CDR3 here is CASSPDNNQPQHF. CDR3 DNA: TGTGCCAGCAGCCCGGACAACAATCAGCCCCAGCATTTT.